This entry lists 20 T cell receptor beta chains sequenced from one sample in a study of blood T cell repertoires in COVID-19. Libraries were prepared by immunoSEQ multiplex PCR; TCRdb keeps only in-frame clonotypes and omits some of them. The repertoire includes roughly 90,000 clones, 85% of them detected once, and 38% sits in the top ten. The specimen was peripheral blood. The receptors shown here come from an elderly man with acute or convalescent COVID-19.

The rearrangement uses TRBV11-2 and TRBJ1-2; D gene ambiguous. The length of the CDR3 is 14 residues. Germline V gene data show CDR1 as SGHAT and CDR2 as FQNNGV. V dropped 0 bases and J dropped 8 bases, with 13 bases sitting between them. The CDR3: CASSLDGSPRGYTF. CDR3 nucleotide sequence: TGTGCCAGCAGCTTAGACGGCAGCCCGAGGGGCTACACCTTC.

The chain carries TRBV3-1 (or the pseudogene TRBV3-2) and TRBJ1-6, with 8 bases aligning to TRBD1. The J segment lost 7 bases and the V segment lost 3 bases, leaving 8 bases of the junction unmatched. From germline, CDR1 is LGHDT and CDR2 YNNKEL (reference sequence). CDR3 length equals 16 residues. The CDR3 DNA sequence: TGTGCCAGCAGCCACCGAGGACAGGGTCGGAATTCACCCCTCCACTTT. It codes for CASSHRGQGRNSPLHF.

The chain uses TRBV5-4 and TRBJ2-7; 11 nucleotides align to TRBD2. The CDR3 runs to 14 residues. Per the germline V gene, CDR1 is SGHNT and CDR2 is YYREEE (reference sequence). V was clipped by 6 bases and J by 2 bases; unmatched bases: 4. The CDR3 loop is CASTLAGGPYEQYF. DNA of the CDR3: TGTGCCAGCACGTTAGCGGGAGGGCCCTACGAGCAGTACTTC.

The V call is TRBV6-5, the J call TRBJ1-6; D perhaps matches TRBD1 (5 bases). V dropped 0 bases and J dropped 9 bases, with 12 bases sitting between them. Germline loops: CDR1 MNHEY, CDR2 SVGAGI. This CDR3 contains 15 residues. This CDR3 is CASSYSTAQGSPLHF. The CDR3 bases are TGTGCCAGCAGTTACTCAACAGCCCAGGGTTCACCCCTCCACTTT.

The rearrangement uses TRBV25-1 and TRBJ2-3, with 8 bases identical to TRBD2. This CDR3 has 15 residues. The germline V gene has CDR1 MGHDK and CDR2 SYGVNS. The ends lost 1 base at V and 3 bases at J; junction bases unmatched: 3. DNA for the CDR3: TGTGCCAGCAGTGAATTCGGGGGGGGAACAGATACGCAGTATTTT. It codes for CASSEFGGGTDTQYF.

The chain employs TRBV4-2 and TRBJ2-2; no clear D. This CDR3 is 15 amino acids long. Germline loops: CDR1 LGHNA, CDR2 YNFKEQ. Trimming stripped 0 bases from V and 3 bases from J, with 8 bases between. Here the CDR3 DNA reads TGTGCCAGCAGCCAAGACGCCAGGTACACCGGGGAGCTGTTTTTT. Translation gives CASSQDARYTGELFF.

The genes are TRBV6-1 and TRBJ2-4; a weak D match, TRBD1 (6 bases). The CDR3 runs 20 residues. Trimming removed 2 bases from V and 0 bases from J, with 23 bases in between. Germline V gives CDR1 MNHNS, CDR2 SASEGT. This CDR3 is CASSEPIIPTGLLAKNIQYF. The CDR3 coding sequence is TGTGCCAGCAGTGAACCAATCATACCGACAGGTTTGCTAGCCAAAAACATTCAGTACTTC.

The chain couples TRBV28 to TRBJ2-7; TRBD2 matches 8 bases. In germline, CDR1 is MDHEN, CDR2 SYDVKM. The CDR3 is 14 residues long. V lost 5 bases and J lost 3; bases outside the gene matches: 6. CDR3: CASSRFSGIYEQYF. CDR3 bases: TGTGCCAGCAGTCGATTTAGCGGGATCTACGAGCAGTACTTC.

The chain uses TRBV25-1 and TRBJ2-7; TRBD2 might be the D (5 bases). V lost 7 bases and J lost 0, with 13 bases in between. CDR1 is MGHDK, CDR2 SYGVNS, per germline. CDR3 length: 14 residues. The CDR3 region has the DNA TGTGCCAGCAAGGACGGAGGCCTCTCCTACGAGCAGTACTTC. Its protein product is CASKDGGLSYEQYF.

The gene calls are TRBV19 and TRBJ2-4, with 7 bases identical to TRBD1. Trimming cost V 0 bases and J 9 bases; bases outside gene matches: 11. CDR3 length: 16 residues. The V gene's germline CDR1 is LNHDA and CDR2 SQIVND (reference sequence). CDR3 bases: TGTGCCAGTAGTATAGATCACAGGGGTGGTCGTAGCATTCAGTACTTC. It encodes CASSIDHRGGRSIQYF.

The chain has TRBV30 and TRBJ1-1; D is unclear. The germline V and J ends were trimmed by 1 base and 0 bases, with 6 bases remaining between them. CDR3 size: 13 residues. The germline V gene has CDR1 GTSNPN and CDR2 SVGIG (reference sequence). The CDR3 nucleotides are TGTGCCTGGAGTGACTTGGTGAACACTGAAGCTTTCTTT. Translation: CAWSDLVNTEAFF. The full variable domain, in which reference TRBV30 and TRBJ1-1 provide the parts outside the CDR3, is SQTIHQWPATLVQPVGSPLSLECTVEGTSNPNLYWYRQAAGRGLQLLFYSVGIGQISSEVPQNLSASRPQDRQFILSSKKLLLSDSGFYLCAWSDLVNTEAFFGQGTRLTVV.

This clone came up once. The V call is TRBV18, the J call TRBJ1-5; possibly TRBD1 for D (5 bases). The germline CDR1 and CDR2 sequences are KGHSH and LQKENI. V was clipped by 1 base and J by 5 bases, with 12 bases between them. There are 15 residues in the CDR3. The CDR3 loop is CASSPRGVADQPQHF. In DNA, the CDR3 is TGTGCCAGCTCACCACGGGGGGTGGCAGATCAGCCCCAGCATTTT.

This sequence joins TRBV9 and TRBJ2-7, with 10 bases lining up with TRBD2. With 0 bases clipped from V and 4 bases from J, the junction kept 4 bases outside the gene matches. The germline gives CDR1 SGDLS, CDR2 YYNGEE. CDR3 length equals 15 residues. The CDR3 reads CASSVGAGGRYEQYF. CDR3 bases: TGTGCCAGCAGCGTAGGAGCGGGAGGGAGGTACGAGCAGTACTTC. Full variable domain (outside the CDR3, taken from reference TRBV9 and TRBJ2-7): DSGVTQTPKHLITATGQRVTLRCSPRSGDLSVYWYQQSLDQGLQFLIQYYNGEERAKGNILERFSAQQFPDLHSELNLSSLELGDSALYFCASSVGAGGRYEQYFGPGTRLTVT.

The chain links TRBV28 to TRBJ2-5; 8 bases are shared with TRBD1. The CDR3 spans 15 residues. V was pared by 6 bases and J by 5 bases, with 11 bases of the junction left unmatched. The germline V gene has CDR1 MDHEN and CDR2 SYDVKM. The CDR3 spells CASSPRQGYGETQYF. The CDR3 DNA reads TGTGCCAGCAGCCCAAGACAGGGGTACGGGGAGACCCAGTACTTC. The complete variable domain, with remaining parts taken from reference TRBV28 and TRBJ2-5, reads DVKVTQSSRYLVKRTGEKVFLECVQDMDHENMFWYRQDPGLGLRLIYFSYDVKMKEKGDIPEGYSVSREKKERFSLILESASTNQTSMYLCASSPRQGYGETQYFGPGTRLLVL.

This clone was observed a handful of times. The rearrangement uses TRBV5-4 and TRBJ2-2; D is perhaps TRBD2 (5 bases). CDR3 size: 14 residues. Trimming shortened V by 2 bases and J by 6 bases, and 11 bases separated the two germline ends. The V gene's germline CDR1 is SGHNT and CDR2 YYREEE (reference sequence). CDR3 nucleotides: TGTGCCAGCAGCTTAGGACTGCTGGCCGGGGAGCTGTTTTTT. It yields the protein CASSLGLLAGELFF.

The chain's CDR3 is CASSIDQQGYQPQHF. The CDR3 coding sequence is TGTGCCAGTAGTATAGATCAACAGGGCTATCAGCCCCAGCATTTT. The chain couples TRBV19 to TRBJ1-5; a weak D match, TRBD1 (6 bases). The germline V gene has CDR1 LNHDA and CDR2 SQIVND (reference sequence). The CDR3 is 15 residues long. V was shortened by 0 bases and J by 5 bases, with 11 bases between the two germline ends.

This sequence joins TRBV4-1 and TRBJ1-2; TRBD1 agrees at 7 bases. With 4 bases clipped from V and 5 bases from J, the junction kept 4 bases outside the gene matches. The CDR3 extends over 13 amino acids. The germline V gene has CDR1 MGHRA and CDR2 YSYEKL. The CDR3 spells CASSPGQPYGYTF. The CDR3 bases are TGCGCCAGCAGCCCGGGACAGCCGTATGGCTACACCTTC.

V and J are TRBV28 and TRBJ1-2; D might be TRBD1 (6 bases). There are 14 residues in the CDR3. CDR1 and CDR2 (germline): MDHEN, SYDVKM. V lost 2 bases to trimming and J lost 3 bases, with 10 bases between them. The CDR3 bases are TGTGCCAGCAGTTTAGGAAAGGGGGACTATGGCTACACCTTC. Translating it yields CASSLGKGDYGYTF.

The rearrangement uses TRBV30 and TRBJ2-7, with 8 bases fitting TRBD2. In germline, CDR1 is GTSNPN, CDR2 SVGIG (reference sequence). The V and J ends lost 2 bases and 9 bases, in that order; junction bases with no gene match: 12. The CDR3 loop spans 14 amino acids. The DNA for the CDR3 is TGTGCCTGGAGTTTACCGGGACTAGAGGTACTGCAGTACTTC. As protein: CAWSLPGLEVLQYF.

The sample holds a few counts of this clone. The chain uses TRBV6-5 and TRBJ2-5; 9 nucleotides line up with TRBD1. V gave up 0 bases and J gave up 6 bases; unmatched junction bases: 5. Germline V CDR1 and CDR2: MNHEY, SVGAGI. This CDR3 comprises 15 residues. The CDR3 spells CASSYSTGGTKTQYF. The CDR3 DNA reads as TGTGCCAGCAGTTACTCAACAGGGGGCACGAAGACCCAGTACTTC.